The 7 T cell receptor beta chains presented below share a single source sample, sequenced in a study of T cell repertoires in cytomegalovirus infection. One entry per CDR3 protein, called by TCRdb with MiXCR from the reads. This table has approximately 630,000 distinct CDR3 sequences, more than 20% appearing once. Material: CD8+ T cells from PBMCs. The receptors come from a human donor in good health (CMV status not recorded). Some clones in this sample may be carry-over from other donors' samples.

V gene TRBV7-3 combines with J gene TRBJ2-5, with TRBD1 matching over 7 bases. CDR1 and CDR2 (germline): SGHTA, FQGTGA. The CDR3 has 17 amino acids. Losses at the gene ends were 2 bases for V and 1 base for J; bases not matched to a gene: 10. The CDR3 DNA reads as TGTGCCAGCAGCTTAGAGGGGGCAGGGGAGCGCCAAGAGACCCAGTACTTC. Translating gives CASSLEGAGERQETQYF. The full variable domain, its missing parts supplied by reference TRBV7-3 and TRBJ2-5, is GAGVSQTPSNKVTEKGKYVELRCDPISGHTALYWYRQSLGQGPEFLIYFQGTGAADDSGLPNDRFFAVRPEGSVSTLKIQRTERGDSAVYLCASSLEGAGERQETQYFGPGTRLLVL.

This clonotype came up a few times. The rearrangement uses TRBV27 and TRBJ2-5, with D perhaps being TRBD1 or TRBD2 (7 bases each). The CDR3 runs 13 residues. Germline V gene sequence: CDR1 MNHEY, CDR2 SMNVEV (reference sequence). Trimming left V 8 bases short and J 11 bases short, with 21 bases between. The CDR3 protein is CASQGGGLVRQYF. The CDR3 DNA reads TGTGCCAGCCAGGGGGGGGGCCTTGTACGACAGTACTTC.

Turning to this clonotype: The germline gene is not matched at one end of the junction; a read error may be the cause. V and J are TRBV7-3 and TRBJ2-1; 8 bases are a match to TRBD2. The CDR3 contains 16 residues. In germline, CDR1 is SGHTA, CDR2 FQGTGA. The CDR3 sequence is CANSLTGGGNYNEQFF. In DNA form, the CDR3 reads TGTGCCAACAGCTTAACCGGGGGGGGAAACTACAATGAGCAGTTCTTC.

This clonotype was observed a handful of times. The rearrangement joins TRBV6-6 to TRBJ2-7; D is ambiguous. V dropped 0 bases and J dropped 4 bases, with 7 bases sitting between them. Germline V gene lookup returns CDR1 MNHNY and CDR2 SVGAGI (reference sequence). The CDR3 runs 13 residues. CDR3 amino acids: CASSYSNLYEQYF. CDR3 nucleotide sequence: TGTGCCAGCAGTTACTCGAACCTATACGAGCAGTACTTC.

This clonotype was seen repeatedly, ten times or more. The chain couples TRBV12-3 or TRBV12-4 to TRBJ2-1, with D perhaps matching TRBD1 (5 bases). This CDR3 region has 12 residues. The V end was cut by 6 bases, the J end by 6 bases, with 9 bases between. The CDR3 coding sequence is TGTGCCAGCAGCCCGCAGGGCAATGAGCAGTTCTTC. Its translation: CASSPQGNEQFF.

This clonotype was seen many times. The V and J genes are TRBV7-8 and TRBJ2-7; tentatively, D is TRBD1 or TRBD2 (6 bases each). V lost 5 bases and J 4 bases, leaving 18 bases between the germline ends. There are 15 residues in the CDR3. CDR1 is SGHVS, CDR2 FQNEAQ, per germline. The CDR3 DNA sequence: TGTGCCAGCAGCCCAGAGGGGGGCCCGTGGTACGAGCAGTACTTC. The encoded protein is CASSPEGGPWYEQYF.

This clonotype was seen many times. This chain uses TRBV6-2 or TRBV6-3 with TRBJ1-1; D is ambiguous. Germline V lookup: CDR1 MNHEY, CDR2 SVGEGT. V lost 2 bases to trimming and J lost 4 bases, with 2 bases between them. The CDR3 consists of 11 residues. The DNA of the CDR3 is TGTGCCAGCAGTTACCCCACTGAAGCTTTCTTT. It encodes CASSYPTEAFF.